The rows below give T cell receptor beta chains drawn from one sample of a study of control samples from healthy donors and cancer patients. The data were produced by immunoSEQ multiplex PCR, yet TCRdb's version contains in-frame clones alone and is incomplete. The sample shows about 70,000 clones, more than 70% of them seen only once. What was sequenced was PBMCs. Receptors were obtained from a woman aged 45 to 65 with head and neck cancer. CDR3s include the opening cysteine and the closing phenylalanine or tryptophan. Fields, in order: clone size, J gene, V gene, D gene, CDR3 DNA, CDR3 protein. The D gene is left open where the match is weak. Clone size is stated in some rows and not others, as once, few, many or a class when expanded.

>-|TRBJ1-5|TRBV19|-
TGTGCCAGTAGTATAGTGGTCTCGGGGTTTGATCAGCCCCAGCATTTT
CASSIVVSGFDQPQHF
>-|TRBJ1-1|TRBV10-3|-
TGTGCCATCAGTGAAAGAGGGGTAGACACTGAAGCTTTCTTT
CAISERGVDTEAFF
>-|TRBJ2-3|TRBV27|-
TGTGCCAGCAGTTTATCTTACACAGATACGCAGTATTTT
CASSLSYTDTQYF
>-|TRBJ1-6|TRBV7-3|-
TGTGCCAGCAGCTTATTGGGACGGAATAATTCACCCCTCCACTTT
CASSLLGRNNSPLHF
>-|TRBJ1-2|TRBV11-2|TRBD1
TGTGCCAGCAGCTTCCGGACAGGGGGCTATGGCTACACCTTC
CASSFRTGGYGYTF
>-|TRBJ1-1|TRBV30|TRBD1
TGTGCCTGGAACGAAGGGGGCATTGAAGCTTTCTTT
CAWNEGGIEAFF
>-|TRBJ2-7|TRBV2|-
TGTGCCAGCAAACGGGTCTCGTATTACGAGCAGTACTTC
CASKRVSYYEQYF
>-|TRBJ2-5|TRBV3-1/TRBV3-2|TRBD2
TGTGCCAGCAGCGAGAGCGGGGGGGAGAAAGAGACCCAGTACTTC
CASSESGGEKETQYF
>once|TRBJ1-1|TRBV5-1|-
TGCGCCAGCCGAGAAGGGGTCAACACTGAAGCTTTCTTT
CASREGVNTEAFF
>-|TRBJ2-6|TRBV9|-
TGTGCCAGCAGCCCGACAGAAACCCCTGGGGCCAACGTCCTGACTTTC
CASSPTETPGANVLTF